This T cell receptor (beta chain) is from a study of cytomegalovirus exposure and HLA in healthy donors. PCR was performed using 60 Vbeta and 13 Jbeta primers. TCRdb's copy holds only in-frame clones and misses some; the assay was immunoSEQ multiplex PCR. The repertoire holds about 59,000 clones, with roughly four fifths as singletons. A note on this clone: No antigen is known for it.

The V gene lost 0 bases and the J gene lost 14 bases, with 20 bases spanning the gap. The CDR3 contains 15 residues. In germline, CDR1 is SGHNT, CDR2 YYREEE (reference sequence). Findings and limits, study-wide: It was 150 to 200 TCR beta chains that were listed as cytomegalovirus-associated. Immune exposure information comprised only CMV serostatus. Prior analysis indicated that the majority of TCR beta V segments exhibited productivity approximately 87% or approximately 30% of the time.

This receptor was obtained from a man aged 40-49 years in good health and CMV-seronegative. Sequenced input: PBMCs. V usage is TRBV5-4 and J usage is TRBJ2-2; the D gene is possibly TRBD2 (6 bases). The CDR3 protein is CASSLAGGVTPRLFF. DNA for the CDR3: TGTGCCAGCAGCTTGGCCGGCGGGGTCACTCCCCGACTGTTTTTT.